Each of the 22 T cell receptor beta chains below was sequenced from the same sample in a study of cytomegalovirus exposure and HLA in healthy donors. The study ran its PCR with 60 Vbeta and 13 Jbeta primers. Data came from immunoSEQ multiplex PCR; TCRdb stores just in-frame clones and leaves some out. The table has some 110,000 clones, around 77% seen once. The sequenced sample was PBMCs. Receptor source: a woman aged 40 to 50 in good health and CMV-seropositive.

The V and J genes are TRBV11-2 and TRBJ1-1; D may be TRBD1 (5 bases). CDR1 is SGHAT, CDR2 FQNNGV, per germline. This CDR3 is 13 amino acids long. V gave up 5 bases and J gave up 1 base, with 8 bases separating them. The chain's CDR3 is CASSLTGNTEAFF. The CDR3 bases are TGTGCCAGCAGCCTTACAGGGAACACTGAAGCTTTCTTT. The full variable domain, completed using reference TRBV11-2 and TRBJ1-1, is EAGVAQSPRYKIIEKRQSVAFWCNPISGHATLYWYQQILGQGPKLLIQFQNNGVVDDSQLPKDRFSAERLKGVDSTLKIQPAKLEDSAVYLCASSLTGNTEAFFGQGTRLTVV.

The chain links TRBV5-6 to TRBJ1-1; D remains unclear. Germline V CDR1 and CDR2: SGHDT, YYEEEE. The CDR3 length is 12 residues. Trimming removed 4 bases from V and 5 bases from J, with 9 bases in between. The CDR3 DNA reads as TGTGCCAGCAGCCAAGACACGACTGAAGCTTTCTTT. It is translated as CASSQDTTEAFF. The complete variable domain, with remaining parts taken from reference TRBV5-6 and TRBJ1-1, reads DAGVTQSPTHLIKTRGQQVTLRCSPKSGHDTVSWYQQALGQGPQFIFQYYEEEERQRGNFPDRFSGHQFPNYSSELNVNALLLGDSALYLCASSQDTTEAFFGQGTRLTVV.

This clone has ten or more counts. The V call is TRBV4-2, the J call TRBJ2-1; 11 positions agree with TRBD2. J gave up 1 base and V 0 bases, and 2 bases lay outside the gene matches. The germline V gene has CDR1 LGHNA and CDR2 YNFKEQ. CDR3 length: 17 amino acids. CDR3 region: CASSQEGTSGSYNEQFF. CDR3 DNA: TGTGCCAGCAGCCAAGAGGGGACTAGCGGTTCCTACAATGAGCAGTTCTTC.

In its sample, this clone was seen a few times. The V gene is TRBV7-8, the J gene TRBJ2-1; D ambiguous. The CDR3 totals 13 residues. Germline-derived CDR1 and CDR2 are SGHVS and FQNEAQ. V lost 2 bases to trimming and J lost 9 bases, with 11 bases between them. The CDR3 region is CASSLPGPSEQFF. The CDR3 nucleotides read TGTGCCAGCAGCTTACCAGGCCCAAGTGAGCAGTTCTTC.

V gene TRBV5-1 combines with J gene TRBJ2-7; 10 bases agree with TRBD1. Germline loops: CDR1 SGHRS, CDR2 YFSETQ. V shed 4 bases and J 2 bases; nucleotides not matched to a gene: 3. The CDR3 loop spans 14 amino acids. The CDR3 protein is CASSGTGVPYEQYF. As DNA, the CDR3 is TGCGCCAGCAGCGGGACAGGGGTGCCCTACGAGCAGTACTTC. The whole variable domain, remainder taken from reference TRBV5-1 and TRBJ2-7, is KAGVTQTPRYLIKTRGQQVTLSCSPISGHRSVSWYQQTPGQGLQFLFEYFSETQRNKGNFPGRFSGRQFSNSRSEMNVSTLELGDSALYLCASSGTGVPYEQYFGPGTRLTVT.

V usage is TRBV7-8 and J usage is TRBJ2-7; 7 bases line up with TRBD2. J was trimmed by 6 bases and V by 4 bases; bases with no gene match: 6. The CDR3 contains 13 residues. The germline gives CDR1 SGHVS, CDR2 FQNEAQ. CDR3: CASSSQTSREQYF. CDR3 nucleotides: TGTGCCAGCAGCTCTCAGACTAGCCGCGAGCAGTACTTC.

The chain links TRBV6-5 to TRBJ2-3; D might be TRBD1 (5 bases). In germline, CDR1 is MNHEY, CDR2 SVGAGI. V shed 0 bases and J shed 2 bases, with 6 bases lying between them. This CDR3 region has 14 residues. CDR3 sequence: CASSYSGVTDTQYF. The CDR3 nucleotides are TGTGCCAGCAGTTACTCAGGGGTCACAGATACGCAGTATTTT.

This rearrangement joins TRBV28 to TRBJ1-5; D perhaps matches TRBD1 (5 bases). This CDR3 comprises 14 residues. Germline V CDR1 and CDR2: MDHEN, SYDVKM. Trimming took off 2 bases at V and 3 bases at J, with 8 bases between the two ends. CDR3 coding DNA: TGTGCCAGCAGTTTACCGACAGTCAATCAGCCCCAGCATTTT. Translating gives CASSLPTVNQPQHF. The full variable domain, in which reference TRBV28 and TRBJ1-5 provide the parts outside the CDR3, is DVKVTQSSRYLVKRTGEKVFLECVQDMDHENMFWYRQDPGLGLRLIYFSYDVKMKEKGDIPEGYSVSREKKERFSLILESASTNQTSMYLCASSLPTVNQPQHFGDGTRLSIL.

This CDR3 reads CASSEARWRQKNIQYF. CDR3 sequence (DNA): TGTGCCAGCAGTGAAGCGCGTTGGCGGCAAAAAAACATTCAGTACTTC. The rearrangement uses TRBV2 and TRBJ2-4; D is undetermined. Between the trimmed V and J ends, which lost 0 bases and 4 bases, there was a span of 13 bases. CDR1 and CDR2 (germline): SNHLY, FYNNEI. The CDR3 has 16 residues.

The chain is built from TRBV15 and TRBJ1-3, with 7 nucleotides matching TRBD1. The V gene end was trimmed by 1 base and the J gene end by 4 bases; junction bases not matched to a gene: 10. Germline V gene lookup returns CDR1 LNHNV and CDR2 YYDKDF (reference sequence). The CDR3 contains 17 residues. CDR3: CATSRGLKGAKGNTIYF. CDR3 coding DNA: TGTGCCACCAGCAGAGGCTTAAAGGGGGCGAAAGGAAACACCATATATTTT.

This clone appeared once. The V call is TRBV6-1, the J call TRBJ1-5; D is unresolved. Trimming pared 3 bases from V and 4 bases from J, leaving 16 bases between. The CDR3 length is 16 residues. Germline CDR1 and CDR2: MNHNS and SASEGT. The CDR3, as DNA: TGTGCCAGCAGTGACCAATGGAGGGAGTATAATCAGCCCCAGCATTTT. Protein: CASSDQWREYNQPQHF.

The chain carries TRBV19 and TRBJ1-4; tentative D call: TRBD1 (6 bases). Trimming stripped 1 base from V and 5 bases from J, with 11 bases between. The CDR3 totals 15 residues. Germline CDR1 LNHDA, CDR2 SQIVND (reference sequence). DNA of the CDR3: TGTGCCAGTAGTATAGGTGCAGGGGAGAATGAAAAACTGTTTTTT. Its translation is CASSIGAGENEKLFF.

V and J are TRBV5-1 and TRBJ1-2; 7 positions match TRBD1. The germline V gene encodes CDR1 SGHRS and CDR2 YFSETQ. After removal of 4 bases from V and 5 bases from J, the junction contained 8 bases not matched to a gene. CDR3 length: 14 residues. The CDR3 spells CASSPAGTDYGYTF. The CDR3, as DNA: TGCGCCAGCAGCCCGGCCGGGACAGATTATGGCTACACCTTC.

This clone was recorded only once. This chain links TRBV7-9 with TRBJ2-1; D gene uncertain. Trimming left V 8 bases short and J 7 bases short, with 15 bases between. The CDR3 covers 13 residues. Germline lookup yields CDR1 SEHNR and CDR2 FQNEAQ (reference sequence). The CDR3 bases are TGTGCCAGCCTCCCGGGTTTGAGGAATGAGCAGTTCTTC. Translated: CASLPGLRNEQFF.

The V and J genes are TRBV7-9 and TRBJ2-1; 10 bases are a match to TRBD2. Germline loops: CDR1 SEHNR, CDR2 FQNEAQ (reference sequence). The CDR3 has 15 residues. Trimming took 2 bases from V and 6 from J; bases not matched to a gene: 4. This CDR3 is CASSLPAGGPNEQFF. The CDR3 nucleotides are TGTGCCAGCAGCTTACCAGCGGGAGGGCCCAATGAGCAGTTCTTC.

The V and J genes are TRBV7-8 and TRBJ2-7; 14 bases are a match to TRBD2. With V trimmed by 5 bases and J by 4 bases, 4 bases remained unmatched. In germline, CDR1 is SGHVS, CDR2 FQNEAQ. This CDR3 spans 15 amino acids. DNA for the CDR3: TGTGCCAGCAGCGATGGGACTAGCGGGAGATACGAGCAGTACTTC. Translating it yields CASSDGTSGRYEQYF. The full variable domain, in which reference TRBV7-8 and TRBJ2-7 provide the parts outside the CDR3, is GAGVSQSPRYKVAKRGQDVALRCDPISGHVSLFWYQQALGQGPEFLTYFQNEAQLDKSGLPSDRFFAERPEGSVSTLKIQRTQQEDSAVYLCASSDGTSGRYEQYFGPGTRLTVT.

This clone was counted only a few times. V is TRBV18 and J is TRBJ1-5; a possible D gene is TRBD1 (6 bases). The CDR3 has 14 residues. Germline assignment: CDR1 KGHSH and CDR2 LQKENI. Trimming pared 5 bases from V and 4 bases from J, leaving 12 bases between. The CDR3 nucleotides read TGTGCCAGCTCAACCGGGACAAGGAATCAGCCCCAGCATTTT. Its protein is CASSTGTRNQPQHF.

The genes are TRBV7-9 and TRBJ2-3, with D unclear. The length of the CDR3 is 15 residues. CDR1 and CDR2 (germline): SEHNR, FQNEAQ (reference sequence). V lost 3 bases to trimming and J lost 1 base, with 11 bases between them. CDR3 region: CASSFPSSGTDTQYF. The CDR3 DNA reads TGTGCCAGCAGCTTTCCCTCCTCAGGCACAGATACGCAGTATTTT.

This clone has a handful of counts. The genes are TRBV30 and TRBJ2-7; 12 nucleotides agree with TRBD2. This CDR3 is 14 amino acids long. V was pared by 0 bases and J by 7 bases, with 4 bases of the junction left unmatched. Germline V CDR1 and CDR2: GTSNPN, SVGIG (reference sequence). The CDR3 DNA sequence: TGTGCCTGGAGTGTATGGACTAGCGGGAATGAGCAGTACTTC. Its translation: CAWSVWTSGNEQYF.

The chain couples TRBV2 to TRBJ2-7, with 16 bases fitting TRBD2. Germline assignment: CDR1 SNHLY and CDR2 FYNNEI. The CDR3 is 16 residues long. J was trimmed by 5 bases and V by 6 bases; bases with no gene match: 7. The CDR3 DNA reads TGTGCCAGCAGCGCGGGACTAGCGGGAGGGCGCGACGAGCAGTACTTC. Its translation: CASSAGLAGGRDEQYF.

Remarks on this clone: A junction boundary mismatches the germline segment, possibly from a read error. The chain carries TRBV7-8 and TRBJ2-5; 12 nucleotides match TRBD2. Germline CDR1 is SGHVS and CDR2 is FQNEAQ. The CDR3 contains 16 residues. This CDR3 is CTSSLLPTSGSETQYF. CDR3 DNA sequence: TGTACCAGCAGCTTACTCCCGACTAGCGGGAGTGAGACCCAGTACTTC.

This rearrangement joins TRBV23-1 to TRBJ1-5; D is unresolved. TRBV23-1 is annotated as an ORF whose role is uncertain. This CDR3 spans 12 amino acids. Trimming removed 1 base from V and 7 bases from J, with 5 bases in between. In DNA, the CDR3 is TGCGCCAGCAGTCAATGGGAGCAGCCCCAGCATTTT. It yields the protein CASSQWEQPQHF.